Listed below are T cell receptor beta chains from one sample, sequenced in a study of blood T cell repertoires in COVID-19. TCRdb keeps only in-frame clones here, not all; method: immunoSEQ multiplex PCR. The sample consists of roughly 60,000 clones, almost 95% of them appearing once. Specimen: peripheral blood. The receptors derive from a middle-aged man with active COVID-19. Each CDR3 is given with its conserved first and last residue. Each record gives: V gene, clone size, D gene, J gene, CDR3 protein, CDR3 DNA. A D gene is named only where the DNA matches it firmly. Rows give clone size only sometimes, using once, few, many, or a class for an expanded clone.

V: TRBV5-5; size: -; D: TRBD1; J: TRBJ1-4; CDR3: CASSLRGGQGTNEKLFF; DNA: TGTGCCAGCAGCTTGAGGGGAGGACAGGGAACTAATGAAAAACTGTTTTTT
V: TRBV7-8; size: -; D: -; J: TRBJ1-6; CDR3: CASSLEVGAGSVRPPLHF; DNA: TGTGCCAGCAGCTTAGAGGTGGGTGCAGGGTCGGTTCGTCCACCCCTCCACTTT
V: TRBV5-1; size: -; D: -; J: TRBJ2-7; CDR3: CASSPGQMLPEQYF; DNA: TGCGCCAGCAGCCCCGGACAGATGTTACCCGAGCAGTACTTC
V: TRBV20-1; size: -; D: -; J: TRBJ2-7; CDR3: CSASRQGDEQYF; DNA: TGCAGTGCTAGTCGGCAGGGCGACGAGCAGTACTTC
V: TRBV29-1; size: -; D: -; J: TRBJ2-5; CDR3: CSVGGRLKRETQYF; DNA: TGCAGCGTTGGTGGGCGTTTAAAACGGGAGACCCAGTACTTC
V: TRBV30; size: -; D: -; J: TRBJ2-7; CDR3: CAWSLLSEQYF; DNA: TGTGCCTGGAGTCTTCTCTCGGAGCAGTACTTC
V: TRBV12-3/TRBV12-4; size: -; D: TRBD1; J: TRBJ1-2; CDR3: CASSYTGEDGYTF; DNA: TGTGCCAGCAGTTACACAGGGGAGGATGGCTACACCTTC
V: TRBV28; size: -; D: -; J: TRBJ2-3; CDR3: CASSYSGKANTDTQYF; DNA: TGTGCCAGCAGTTATAGCGGTAAAGCGAACACAGATACGCAGTATTTT
V: TRBV3-1/TRBV3-2; size: -; D: -; J: TRBJ1-2; CDR3: CASSQSYYEYGYTF; DNA: TGTGCCAGCAGCCAATCGTATTACGAGTATGGCTACACCTTC
V: TRBV7-9; size: -; D: TRBD1; J: TRBJ2-7; CDR3: CASSFPQGAGSSYEQYF; DNA: TGTGCCAGCAGCTTCCCCCAGGGGGCAGGGAGCTCCTACGAGCAGTACTTC
V: TRBV18; size: -; D: TRBD1; J: TRBJ2-3; CDR3: CASSRQGEKDTQYF; DNA: TGTGCCAGCTCACGACAGGGGGAAAAAGATACGCAGTATTTT
V: TRBV15; size: -; D: -; J: TRBJ1-2; CDR3: CATSRSSSANYGYTF; DNA: TGTGCCACCAGCAGATCCAGTTCAGCTAACTATGGCTACACCTTC
V: TRBV6-2/TRBV6-3; size: -; D: TRBD2; J: TRBJ2-2; CDR3: CASSLGTINTGELFF; DNA: TGTGCCAGCAGCTTAGGGACTATCAACACCGGGGAGCTGTTTTTT
V: TRBV18; size: -; D: TRBD2; J: TRBJ2-1; CDR3: CASSPPTSGRASEQFF; DNA: TGTGCCAGCTCACCACCAACTAGCGGGAGGGCTAGTGAGCAGTTCTTC
V: TRBV7-9; size: -; D: -; J: TRBJ2-1; CDR3: CASSPALTALDNEQFF; DNA: TGTGCCAGCAGTCCCGCCCTGACAGCCTTAGACAATGAGCAGTTCTTC
V: TRBV5-8; size: -; D: -; J: TRBJ2-4; CDR3: CASSLRVLLAGNIQYF; DNA: TGTGCCAGCAGCTTGCGGGTCCTCCTTGCGGGGAACATTCAGTACTTC
V: TRBV2; size: -; D: TRBD1; J: TRBJ2-5; CDR3: CASSERTSGGSRETQYF; DNA: TGTGCCAGCAGTGAAAGAACGTCAGGGGGAAGTAGAGAGACCCAGTACTTC
V: TRBV7-3; size: -; D: -; J: TRBJ1-2; CDR3: CATSSRAGYGYTF; DNA: TGTGCCACAAGCAGCAGGGCTGGCTATGGCTACACCTTC
V: TRBV7-9; size: -; D: -; J: TRBJ1-2; CDR3: CASSLWAGQANYGYTF; DNA: TGTGCCAGCAGCTTATGGGCGGGCCAAGCTAACTATGGCTACACCTTC
V: TRBV5-4; size: -; D: -; J: TRBJ2-5; CDR3: CASRLAYQETQYF; DNA: TGTGCCAGCAGGCTCGCGTACCAAGAGACCCAGTACTTC
V: TRBV5-6; size: -; D: TRBD1; J: TRBJ2-5; CDR3: CASSYNRGRSVVETQYF; DNA: TGTGCCAGCAGCTACAACAGGGGGCGGTCAGTGGTAGAGACCCAGTACTTC
V: TRBV4-1; size: once; D: TRBD2; J: TRBJ2-1; CDR3: CASSQGGGTYNEQFF; DNA: TGCGCCAGCAGCCAAGGCGGGGGAACCTACAATGAGCAGTTCTTC
V: TRBV7-8; size: -; D: TRBD1; J: TRBJ2-1; CDR3: CASRDRGGGFTYNEQFF; DNA: TGTGCCAGCAGAGACAGGGGGGGCGGATTTACCTACAATGAGCAGTTCTTC
V: TRBV2; size: once; D: TRBD2; J: TRBJ2-5; CDR3: CASLDRGTGLAGLQETQYF; DNA: TGTGCCAGCCTAGACCGGGGGACAGGACTAGCGGGCCTCCAAGAGACCCAGTACTTC
V: TRBV12-3/TRBV12-4; size: -; D: -; J: TRBJ2-1; CDR3: CASRDSFYNEQFF; DNA: TGTGCCAGCAGGGACAGTTTTTATAATGAGCAGTTCTTC
V: TRBV7-3; size: once; D: -; J: TRBJ1-6; CDR3: CASSLTGGRRHSPLHF; DNA: TGTGCCAGCAGCCTCACGGGAGGGCGGAGGCATTCACCCCTCCACTTT
V: TRBV5-6; size: -; D: -; J: TRBJ2-5; CDR3: CASSPLGVGVETQYF; DNA: TGTGCCAGCAGCCCCCTCGGGGTTGGGGTGGAGACCCAGTACTTC
V: TRBV30; size: -; D: -; J: TRBJ2-1; CDR3: CAWSVFPGEQFF; DNA: TGTGCCTGGAGTGTTTTCCCCGGGGAGCAGTTCTTC
V: TRBV28; size: once; D: TRBD1; J: TRBJ1-6; CDR3: CASLSAGTGHSPLHF; DNA: TGTGCCAGCTTATCCGCCGGGACAGGGCATTCACCCCTCCACTTT
V: TRBV6-6; size: -; D: TRBD2; J: TRBJ2-7; CDR3: CASSYSLAGGTEQYF; DNA: TGTGCCAGCAGTTACTCCTTAGCGGGAGGTACCGAGCAGTACTTC